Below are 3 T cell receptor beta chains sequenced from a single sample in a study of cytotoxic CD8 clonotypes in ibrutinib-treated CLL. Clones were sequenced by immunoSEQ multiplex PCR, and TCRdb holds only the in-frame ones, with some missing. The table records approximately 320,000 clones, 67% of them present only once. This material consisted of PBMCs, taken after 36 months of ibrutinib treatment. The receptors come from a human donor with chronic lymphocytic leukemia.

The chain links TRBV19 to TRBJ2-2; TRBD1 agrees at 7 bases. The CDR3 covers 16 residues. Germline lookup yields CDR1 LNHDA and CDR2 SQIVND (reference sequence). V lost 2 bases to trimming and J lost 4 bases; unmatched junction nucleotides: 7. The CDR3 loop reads CASSIRQGVGTGELFF. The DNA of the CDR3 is TGTGCCAGTAGTATAAGGCAGGGGGTAGGCACCGGGGAGCTGTTTTTT.

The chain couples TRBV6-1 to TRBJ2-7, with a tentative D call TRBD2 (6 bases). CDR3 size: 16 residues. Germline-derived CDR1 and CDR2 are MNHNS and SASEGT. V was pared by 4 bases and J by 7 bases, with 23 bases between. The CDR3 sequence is CASSGTSKKKRGEQYF. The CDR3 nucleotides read TGTGCCAGCAGTGGTACTAGCAAAAAGAAACGGGGTGAGCAGTACTTC.

This CDR3 is CASSWYYEQYF. CDR3 DNA: TGTGCCAGCAGCTGGTACTACGAGCAGTACTTC. V and J are TRBV5-6 and TRBJ2-7; D gene unclear. The V gene's germline CDR1 is SGHDT and CDR2 YYEEEE. The CDR3 is 11 amino acids. Trimming shortened V by 3 bases and J by 3 bases, and 4 bases separated the two germline ends.